Below, 31 T cell receptor beta chains from the same sample are listed, as sequenced in a study of T cell responses to AZD1222 COVID-19 vaccine. Profiling relied on immunoSEQ multiplex PCR, and the TCRdb table lists in-frame clones only, not all of them. The sample lists approximately 170,000 clones; 80% to 90% were seen once. This material consisted of peripheral blood, taken on day 0 of AZD1222 vaccination. These receptors came from an adult in good health.

DNA for the CDR3: TGCGCCAGCAGCCTCGTGGCTTCTGCGAGGGGGACCGGGGAGCTGTTTTTT. It codes for CASSLVASARGTGELFF. J is TRBJ2-2 and V is TRBV4-1; D perhaps matches TRBD1 (6 bases). With 4 bases removed from V and 5 bases from J, the gap between germline ends came to 20 bases. CDR1 and CDR2 (germline): MGHRA, YSYEKL. CDR3 length equals 17 residues.

The chain has TRBV6-4 and TRBJ2-2; 9 bases are shared with TRBD2. The CDR3 runs 15 residues. The germline V gene has CDR1 MRHNA and CDR2 SNTAGT. Here the CDR3 DNA reads TGTCCCACAAAAAACCTCGCGGGGGGGCCCGGGGAGCTGTTTTTT. Its translation: CPTKNLAGGPGELFF.

This clone was recorded once. The V and J genes are TRBV19 and TRBJ2-3; 9 bases line up with TRBD1. This CDR3 has 15 residues. J gave up 3 bases and V 6 bases, and 7 bases lay outside the gene matches. Germline CDR1 and CDR2: LNHDA and SQIVND (reference sequence). CDR3 bases: TGTGCCAGTAGAACCGGGACAGGGTGGACAGATACGCAGTATTTT. The encoded protein is CASRTGTGWTDTQYF.

V usage is TRBV3-1 (or the pseudogene TRBV3-2) and J usage is TRBJ2-2; TRBD1 agrees at 8 bases. CDR1 is LGHDT, CDR2 YNNKEL, per germline (reference sequence). The V and J ends lost 7 bases and 0 bases, in that order; junction bases with no gene match: 4. The CDR3 runs to 15 residues. CDR3 DNA: TGTGCCAGCACCAAGGACAGGGCGAACACCGGGGAGCTGTTTTTT. This sequence encodes CASTKDRANTGELFF.

This sequence joins TRBV6-2 or TRBV6-3 and TRBJ2-7; the D gene is possibly TRBD1 (6 bases). Trimming left V 4 bases short and J 1 base short, with 11 bases between. Germline V CDR1 and CDR2: MNHEY, SVGEGT. The CDR3 totals 14 residues. CDR3: CASSFGTRSYEQYF. CDR3 coding DNA: TGTGCCAGCAGTTTCGGGACAAGATCCTACGAGCAGTACTTC.

V and J are TRBV6-1 and TRBJ1-1; the D is unclear. In germline, CDR1 is MNHNS, CDR2 SASEGT. V was cut by 1 base and J by 5 bases, with 8 bases left in between. The CDR3 spans 13 residues. CDR3 sequence (DNA): TGTGCCAGCAGTGAAGTGGTAGAGACTGAAGCTTTCTTT. It codes for CASSEVVETEAFF.

Remarks on this clone: Compared with germline, one end of the junction differs, possibly owing to a read error. This rearrangement joins TRBV3-1 (or the pseudogene TRBV3-2) to TRBJ2-3; 7 positions agree with TRBD2. This CDR3 has 15 residues. Germline CDR1 LGHDT, CDR2 YNNKEL (reference sequence). The CDR3 DNA sequence: TGCGCCAGCAGCGGGTCGGAGCGGGGCATAGATACGCAGTATTTT. The encoded protein is CASSGSERGIDTQYF.

For this clone: A read error may produce the germline difference seen at one junction end. The chain joins TRBV5-6 to TRBJ2-2; D call uncertain. There are 13 residues in the CDR3. Germline lookup yields CDR1 SGHDT and CDR2 YYEEEE. Written as DNA, the CDR3 is TGTGCCAGCAACTTGGATATGGGCGGGGAGCTGTTTTTT. Its protein is CASNLDMGGELFF.

The sample holds one count of this clone. The chain is built from TRBV3-1 (or the pseudogene TRBV3-2) and TRBJ2-5; unclear D gene. Per germline, CDR1 LGHDT and CDR2 YNNKEL (reference sequence). The CDR3 totals 13 residues. Trimming took 4 bases from V and 1 from J, leaving 7 bases between them. Written as DNA, the CDR3 is TGTGCCAGCAGCCCGGCGCCCCAAGAGACCCAGTACTTC. Encoded protein: CASSPAPQETQYF.

V is TRBV4-3 and J is TRBJ1-2, with TRBD1 matching over 10 bases. The germline gives CDR1 LGHNA, CDR2 YSLEER. Unmatched junction bases numbered 3, after V lost 5 bases and J lost 3 bases. The CDR3 is 14 residues long. The CDR3 loop is CASSAGTGDYGYTF. The CDR3 region has the DNA TGCGCCAGCAGCGCCGGGACAGGGGACTATGGCTACACCTTC.

The CDR3 nucleotides are TGTGCCAGCAGTTTTTCCATGAACACTGAAGCTTTCTTT. Residues: CASSFSMNTEAFF. V and J are TRBV27 and TRBJ1-1; D remains unclear. The V end lost 3 bases, the J end lost 0 bases, and 5 bases lay between the germline ends. Germline CDR1 reads MNHEY; CDR2 reads SMNVEV (reference sequence). This CDR3 is built from 13 residues.

CDR3 DNA sequence: TGTGCCAGCAGTTTCGGGCAGAACACTGAAGCTTTCTTT. Translated, it gives CASSFGQNTEAFF. The rearrangement links TRBV12-3 or TRBV12-4 to TRBJ1-1; D is uncertain. The length of the CDR3 is 13 residues. V lost 3 bases, J lost 1 base, and 6 bases lay in between.

V is TRBV5-4 and J is TRBJ2-5; no clear D gene. CDR1 and CDR2 from the germline V gene are SGHNT and YYREEE (reference sequence). V lost 0 bases, J lost 2 bases, and 14 bases lay in between. The CDR3 sequence is 16 residues long. CDR3 DNA sequence: TGTGCCAGCAGCTTGGGCCCCCTCGCCCAACAAGAGACCCAGTACTTC. Translation: CASSLGPLAQQETQYF.

The chain joins TRBV7-8 to TRBJ2-2; D is tentatively TRBD1 or TRBD2 (6 bases each). Looked up from germline, CDR1 is SGHVS and CDR2 is FQNEAQ. Trimming shortened V by 0 bases and J by 7 bases, and 15 bases separated the two germline ends. This CDR3 contains 16 residues. The CDR3 sequence is CASSLAGASAFGELFF. CDR3 bases: TGTGCCAGCAGCTTAGCGGGGGCTAGCGCCTTCGGGGAGCTGTTTTTT.

The V and J genes are TRBV11-2 and TRBJ1-6; D is uncertain. This CDR3 is built from 17 residues. V was shortened by 6 bases and J by 0 bases, with 15 bases between the two germline ends. Germline CDR1 and CDR2: SGHAT and FQNNGV. For the CDR3, the DNA is TGTGCCAGCAGGTCTATTAGGGTAGGCTCCTATAATTCACCCCTCCACTTT. It encodes CASRSIRVGSYNSPLHF. Full variable domain (rest looked up from reference TRBV11-2 and TRBJ1-6): EAGVAQSPRYKIIEKRQSVAFWCNPISGHATLYWYQQILGQGPKLLIQFQNNGVVDDSQLPKDRFSAERLKGVDSTLKIQPAKLEDSAVYLCASRSIRVGSYNSPLHFGNGTRLTVT.

The J gene is TRBJ2-7, the V gene TRBV3-1 (or the pseudogene TRBV3-2); TRBD2 aligns across 12 bases. V lost 1 base and J lost 4; bases outside the gene matches: 5. Per the germline V gene, CDR1 is LGHDT and CDR2 is YNNKEL (reference sequence). The CDR3 has 16 residues. In nucleotides, the CDR3 is TGTGCCAGCAGCCAAGGGGTGCTAGCGGGGGGGTACGAGCAGTACTTC. This sequence encodes CASSQGVLAGGYEQYF.

This chain uses TRBV7-9 with TRBJ1-1; D is perhaps TRBD1 (6 bases). The germline V and J ends were trimmed by 11 bases and 1 base, with 17 bases remaining between them. Germline V gives CDR1 SEHNR, CDR2 FQNEAQ (reference sequence). The CDR3 is made up of 14 amino acids. The CDR3 protein is CAQGATGWNTEAFF. The CDR3 DNA reads as TGTGCCCAAGGTGCGACAGGTTGGAACACTGAAGCTTTCTTT.

V and J are TRBV3-1 (or the pseudogene TRBV3-2) and TRBJ1-4; 9 bases are shared with TRBD1. Germline V gene lookup returns CDR1 LGHDT and CDR2 YNNKEL (reference sequence). This CDR3 contains 16 residues. V gave up 2 bases and J gave up 7 bases; unmatched junction bases: 8. CDR3 protein: CASSQFGQGKGEKLFF. The CDR3 DNA sequence: TGTGCCAGCAGCCAATTCGGACAGGGGAAGGGTGAAAAACTGTTTTTT.

This rearrangement joins TRBV19 to TRBJ2-6, with TRBD1 as a possible D gene (6 bases). The length of the CDR3 is 16 residues. V lost 9 bases to trimming and J lost 0 bases, with 15 bases between them. CDR1 LNHDA and CDR2 SQIVND come from the germline V gene (reference sequence). CDR3 residues: CASRDIPSSGANVLTF. CDR3 in DNA: TGTGCCAGCAGGGACATTCCAAGCTCTGGGGCCAACGTCCTGACTTTC.

The rearrangement links TRBV6-1 to TRBJ1-4; TRBD1 might be the D (6 bases). V was shortened by 3 bases and J by 0 bases, with 14 bases between the two germline ends. CDR1 and CDR2 from the germline V gene are MNHNS and SASEGT. The CDR3 totals 17 residues. The DNA of the CDR3 is TGTGCCAGCAGTGAGGGTTGGGGGCAGGCAACTAATGAAAAACTGTTTTTT. Translation: CASSEGWGQATNEKLFF.

This clone has more than one count but fewer than ten. CDR3 protein: CSGGERARGYTF. CDR3 coding DNA: TGCAGCGGGGGAGAAAGGGCCAGGGGCTACACCTTC. The gene calls are TRBV29-1 and TRBJ1-2; unclear D gene. The CDR3 loop spans 12 amino acids. The V gene's germline CDR1 is SQVTM and CDR2 ANQGSEA. V was pared by 7 bases and J by 8 bases, with 17 bases between.

The V gene is TRBV5-1, the J gene TRBJ1-3, with 7 bases identical to TRBD1. The trim removed 0 bases at V and 6 bases at J, leaving 6 bases unmatched. Germline V lookup: CDR1 SGHRS, CDR2 YFSETQ. The CDR3 loop spans 15 amino acids. CDR3 DNA: TGCGCCAGCAGCTTGGCCTCGCAGGGGGAAAACACCATATATTTT. This sequence encodes CASSLASQGENTIYF. Full variable domain (missing parts from reference TRBV5-1 and TRBJ1-3): KAGVTQTPRYLIKTRGQQVTLSCSPISGHRSVSWYQQTPGQGLQFLFEYFSETQRNKGNFPGRFSGRQFSNSRSEMNVSTLELGDSALYLCASSLASQGENTIYFGEGSWLTVV.

This chain uses TRBV19 with TRBJ2-7, with D unclear. Germline V gene lookup returns CDR1 LNHDA and CDR2 SQIVND (reference sequence). This CDR3 has 13 residues. V was trimmed by 4 bases and J by 2 bases, leaving 9 bases between them. In DNA, the CDR3 is TGTGCCAGTAGTAGAGATAGGGCCTACGAGCAGTACTTC. Translating gives CASSRDRAYEQYF.

The chain carries TRBV6-6 and TRBJ1-1; 7 bases fit TRBD1. Germline CDR1 reads MNHNY; CDR2 reads SVGAGI (reference sequence). The CDR3 spans 12 residues. V lost 3 bases to trimming and J lost 6 bases; unmatched junction nucleotides: 1. The CDR3 spells CASSYGTAEAFF. CDR3 nucleotide sequence: TGTGCCAGCAGTTATGGGACAGCTGAAGCTTTCTTT.

The rearrangement links TRBV6-5 to TRBJ2-2; D is unresolved. The V end lost 1 base, the J end lost 0 bases, and 6 bases lay between the germline ends. The CDR3 totals 15 residues. Germline CDR1 is MNHEY and CDR2 is SVGAGI. CDR3 loop: CASSYFSANTGELFF. DNA for the CDR3: TGTGCCAGCAGTTACTTCAGCGCGAACACCGGGGAGCTGTTTTTT.

The chain employs TRBV27 and TRBJ2-1, with D perhaps matching TRBD2 (5 bases). Trimming took off 5 bases at V and 0 bases at J, with 8 bases between the two ends. The germline CDR1 and CDR2 sequences are MNHEY and SMNVEV (reference sequence). The CDR3 runs to 14 residues. In nucleotides, the CDR3 is TGTGCCAGCAGTCGGGGAACCTCCTACAATGAGCAGTTCTTC. Translating gives CASSRGTSYNEQFF.

The chain has TRBV29-1 and TRBJ2-2; D is perhaps TRBD2 (5 bases). The V and J ends lost 5 bases and 0 bases respectively, with 13 bases between them. The CDR3 has 15 amino acids. CDR1 SQVTM and CDR2 ANQGSEA come from the germline V gene. CDR3 protein: CSVPPPGTNTGELFF. As DNA, the CDR3 is TGCAGCGTTCCCCCCCCCGGGACGAACACCGGGGAGCTGTTTTTT.

CDR3 nucleotide sequence: TGTGCCAGTAGTTTGGGACACGCAGGACAGACCCAGTACTTC. It is translated as CASSLGHAGQTQYF. This chain uses TRBV19 with TRBJ2-5; tentatively, D is TRBD1 (6 bases). Germline CDR1 and CDR2: LNHDA and SQIVND (reference sequence). There are 14 residues in the CDR3. V was pared by 5 bases and J by 6 bases, with 16 bases between. The whole variable domain, remainder taken from reference TRBV19 and TRBJ2-5, is DGGITQSPKYLFRKEGQNVTLSCEQNLNHDAMYWYRQDPGQGLRLIYYSQIVNDFQKGDIAEGYSVSREKKESFPLTVTSAQKNPTAFYLCASSLGHAGQTQYFGPGTRLLVL.

CDR3 DNA: TGTGCCAGCTCACCACGTGTACAGCCAGAGACCCAGTACTTC. The encoded protein is CASSPRVQPETQYF. The V gene is TRBV18, the J gene TRBJ2-5; unclear D gene. Trimming shortened V by 1 base and J by 4 bases, and 10 bases separated the two germline ends. The CDR3 sequence is 14 residues long. Germline loops: CDR1 KGHSH, CDR2 LQKENI.

V gene TRBV6-2 or TRBV6-3 combines with J gene TRBJ2-7; TRBD2 might be the D (5 bases). The CDR3 covers 14 residues. Germline V gives CDR1 MNHEY, CDR2 SVGEGT. V lost 1 base and J lost 2, with 9 bases in between. The CDR3 sequence: CASSYWSTTYEQYF. The DNA of the CDR3 is TGTGCCAGCAGTTACTGGTCGACTACCTACGAGCAGTACTTC.

This chain joins TRBV6-2 or TRBV6-3 and TRBJ1-3; D is ambiguous. This CDR3 spans 12 amino acids. Germline lookup yields CDR1 MNHEY and CDR2 SVGEGT. V gave up 0 bases and J gave up 7 bases, with 4 bases separating them. The DNA of the CDR3 is TGTGCCAGCAGTTACTCGAGGAACACCATATATTTT. Encoded protein: CASSYSRNTIYF.